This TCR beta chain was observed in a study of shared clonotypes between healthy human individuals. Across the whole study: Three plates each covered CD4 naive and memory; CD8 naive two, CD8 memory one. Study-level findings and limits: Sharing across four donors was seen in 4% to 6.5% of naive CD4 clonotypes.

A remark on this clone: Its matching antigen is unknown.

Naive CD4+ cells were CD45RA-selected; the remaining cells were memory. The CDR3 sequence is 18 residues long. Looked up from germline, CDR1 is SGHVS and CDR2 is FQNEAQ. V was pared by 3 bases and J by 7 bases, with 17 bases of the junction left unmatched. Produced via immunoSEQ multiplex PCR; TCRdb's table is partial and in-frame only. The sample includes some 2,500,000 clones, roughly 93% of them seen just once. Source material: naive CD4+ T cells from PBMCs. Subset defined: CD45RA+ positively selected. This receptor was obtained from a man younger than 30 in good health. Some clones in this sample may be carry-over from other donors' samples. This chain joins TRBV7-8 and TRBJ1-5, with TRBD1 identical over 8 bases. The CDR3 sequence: CASSFWSFGTGGRQPQHF. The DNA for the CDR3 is TGTGCCAGCAGCTTTTGGAGTTTTGGAACAGGGGGAAGACAGCCCCAGCATTTT.